A single sample gave rise to the 18 T cell receptor beta chains below, sequenced in a study of T cells in women clearing cervical HPV infection. Sequenced by immunoSEQ multiplex PCR; TCRdb stores in-frame clones only, minus some. This sample's table reports more than 30,000 clones. Sequencing was done on a sample of blood buffy coat. Receptors originate from a woman between 18 and 69 years old with a cervical HPV16 infection that either progressed to CIN3+ or cleared (not recorded which).

Turning to this clone: The read terminates 3 residues before the CDR3 end, so the remaining end is supplied by the germline J gene. The chain uses TRBV6-1 and TRBJ1-2; weak D call: TRBD1 (5 bases). The germline V gene encodes CDR1 MNHNS and CDR2 SASEGT. The CDR3 runs to 15 residues. The CDR3 sequence is CASSEASGGYNDYTF. The CDR3 bases that were read are TGTGCCAGCAGTGAAGCTAGCGGGGGTTACAATGAC.

The CDR3 bases that were read are TGTGCCAGCAGCCTAATCTTCCGGGAG. Protein: CASSLIFRE. The entire CDR3 reads CASSLIFRELFF. The J gene is TRBJ2-2, the V gene TRBV2; unclear D gene. Read coverage stops 3 residues before the CDR3 terminus; the germline J gene supplies the remainder. The germline gives CDR1 SNHLY, CDR2 FYNNEI. V lost 6 bases, J lost 9 bases, and 11 bases lay in between. This CDR3 region has 12 residues.

A remark on this clone: The observed sequence ends 3 residues before the CDR3 terminus, with the missing tail filled in from the germline J gene. This chain uses TRBV7-9 with TRBJ2-5, with TRBD2 as a possible D gene (6 bases). The ends were cut back, 9 bases at V and 0 bases at J, with 8 bases in the middle. Per the germline V gene, CDR1 is SEHNR and CDR2 is FQNEAQ (reference sequence). The CDR3 covers 12 residues. CDR3 region: CASRGYQETQYF. Partial CDR3 DNA: TGTGCCAGTCGGGGGTACCAAGAGACC.

As regards this clone: The sequenced fragment ends 3 residues before the CDR3 boundary, so the rest is inferred from the germline J gene. V and J are TRBV20-1 and TRBJ2-1, with TRBD2 matching over 11 bases. V shed 5 bases and J 4 bases; nucleotides not matched to a gene: 10. Germline lookup yields CDR1 DFQATT and CDR2 SNEGSKA (reference sequence). The CDR3 has 16 amino acids. Partial CDR3 DNA: TGCAGTGCTCTCCCGGTCGCTAGCGGGGGGTACAATGAG. This sequence encodes CSALPVASGGYNE. The entire CDR3 reads CSALPVASGGYNEQFF.

Comment on this clone: From the germline J gene comes the end of the CDR3, since the read stops 3 residues before it. This rearrangement joins TRBV2 to TRBJ1-6; D gene unclear. With 4 bases removed from V and 8 bases from J, the gap between germline ends came to 12 bases. The CDR3 consists of 14 residues. Germline V gene sequence: CDR1 SNHLY, CDR2 FYNNEI. The CDR3 loop is CASSVVVMDSPLHF. The sequenced CDR3 bases are TGTGCCAGCAGTGTGGTAGTGATGGATTCACCC.

With respect to this clone: The read halts 3 residues ahead of the CDR3 end, with the missing end drawn from the germline J gene. The chain joins TRBV5-1 to TRBJ1-6; 7 bases are shared with TRBD1. The CDR3 is made up of 14 amino acids. Germline-derived CDR1 and CDR2 are SGHRS and YFSETQ. The V and J ends lost 4 bases and 7 bases, in that order; junction bases with no gene match: 5. Here the CDR3 reads CASSEGQVNSPLHF. The covered CDR3 bases are TGCGCCAGCAGCGAAGGACAGGTCAATTCACCC. The variable domain in full, completed from reference TRBV5-1 and TRBJ1-6, reads KAGVTQTPRYLIKTRGQQVTLSCSPISGHRSVSWYQQTPGQGLQFLFEYFSETQRNKGNFPGRFSGRQFSNSRSEMNVSTLELGDSALYLCASSEGQVNSPLHFGNGTRLTVT.

Of note for this clone: The read gets to within 3 residues of the CDR3 end, and the germline J gene fills in the rest. This chain uses TRBV7-2 with TRBJ2-7, with D tentatively TRBD2 (6 bases). Germline V CDR1 and CDR2: SGHTA, FQGNSA. This CDR3 contains 14 residues. Trimming pared 1 base from V and 2 bases from J, leaving 9 bases between. The sequenced part of the CDR3 DNA is TGTGCCAGCAGCTTAGGGGGCGGGGCCTACGAG. Its translation: CASSLGGGAYE. The whole CDR3 protein reads CASSLGGGAYEQYF.

Of note for this clone: The read comes to an end 3 residues before the CDR3 does, leaving the germline J gene to fill in the end. The chain couples TRBV20-1 to TRBJ2-1, with D possibly matching TRBD2 (5 bases). V lost 3 bases and J 3 bases, leaving 12 bases between the germline ends. This CDR3 comprises 14 residues. CDR1 is DFQATT and CDR2 is SNEGSKA in the germline V gene (reference sequence). The CDR3 bases that were read are TGCAGTGCTAGGCCGACTAACCTCTACAATGAG. This translates into CSARPTNLYNE. The whole CDR3 sequence reads CSARPTNLYNEQFF.

This clone is medium-sized by frequency. The CDR3 extends 3 residues past the end of the read, so its final part is completed from the germline J gene. The chain recombines TRBV20-1 with TRBJ2-2; TRBD2 matches 7 bases. V shed 0 bases, J shed 3 bases, and the junction held 7 bases outside the gene matches. Germline CDR1 and CDR2: DFQATT and SNEGSKA (reference sequence). This CDR3 is built from 16 residues. CDR3 loop: CSARDVVGGDTGELFF. The covered CDR3 bases are TGCAGTGCTAGAGATGTTGTGGGAGGGGACACCGGGGAG.

Notes on this clone: The read halts 3 residues ahead of the CDR3 end, with the missing end drawn from the germline J gene. The chain joins TRBV19 to TRBJ1-1; D remains unclear. Germline V CDR1 and CDR2: LNHDA, SQIVND (reference sequence). This CDR3 is 13 amino acids long. The V end was cut by 4 bases, the J end by 4 bases, with 10 bases between. Partial CDR3 DNA: TGTGCCAGTAGTACAGGTCTGGGCACTGAA. It encodes CASSTGLGTE. The complete CDR3 protein is CASSTGLGTEAFF.

Notes on this clone: The sequence runs out 3 residues before the end of the CDR3; the remainder is reconstructed from the germline J gene. The gene calls are TRBV20-1 and TRBJ2-3, with 11 bases identical to TRBD2. The CDR3 runs to 15 residues. Per germline, CDR1 DFQATT and CDR2 SNEGSKA (reference sequence). J was trimmed by 3 bases and V by 5 bases; bases with no gene match: 7. The sequenced part of the CDR3 DNA is TGCAGTGCTTCCCGGACTAGCGGGTGGACAGATACG. Its protein is CSASRTSGWTDT. The whole CDR3 reads CSASRTSGWTDTQYF.

A word on this clone: At one of its ends the junction is not consistent with the germline gene, which may arise from a read error. The sequence runs out 3 residues before the end of the CDR3; the remainder is reconstructed from the germline J gene. This chain joins TRBV4-2 and TRBJ2-5, with 8 positions matching TRBD1. The CDR3 has 14 amino acids. Germline CDR1 reads LGHNA; CDR2 reads YNFKEQ. CDR3 loop: CASSQGTGRETQYF. The CDR3 DNA, read in part, is TGCGCCAGCAGCCAAGGGACAGGCCGGGAGACC.

With respect to this clone: The read ends 3 residues early relative to the CDR3; the germline J gene fills the gap. The J gene is TRBJ1-2, the V gene TRBV10-3; 8 nucleotides match TRBD1. The junction had 4 bases not matched to a gene; V was cut back by 8 bases and J by 2 bases. Germline V gene data show CDR1 as ENHRY and CDR2 as SYGVKD. CDR3 size: 13 residues. Partial CDR3 DNA: TGTGCCATCTGTCCAGGGGGCAACTATGGC. As protein: CAICPGGNYG. The entire CDR3 sequence reads CAICPGGNYGYTF.

As regards this clone: The read ends 3 residues shy of where the CDR3 ends; the end is completed using the germline J gene. The rearrangement uses TRBV19 and TRBJ2-3, with a possible D match to TRBD2 (6 bases). The CDR3 extends over 14 amino acids. Per the germline V gene, CDR1 is LNHDA and CDR2 is SQIVND (reference sequence). The germline V and J ends were trimmed by 4 bases and 1 base, with 9 bases remaining between them. This CDR3 reads CASSNGGGTDTQYF. The CDR3 DNA, read in part, is TGTGCCAGTAGTAATGGCGGGGGCACAGATACG.

As concerns this clone: The read terminates 3 residues before the CDR3 end, so the remaining end is supplied by the germline J gene. This rearrangement joins TRBV29-1 to TRBJ2-1; 13 nucleotides align to TRBD2. V trimming: 6 bases; J trimming: 9 bases; junction bases outside the gene matches: 8. The CDR3 is made up of 14 amino acids. CDR1 and CDR2 (germline): SQVTM, ANQGSEA. CDR3 sequence: CSVDTSGRVGEQFF. The part of the CDR3 DNA that was read is TGCAGCGTGGATACTAGCGGGAGGGTAGGTGAG.

The sequenced CDR3 bases are TGTGCCAGCAGCATGACCCTAGGGACAGACACTAACTATGGC. Encoded protein: CASSMTLGTDTNYG. The whole CDR3 is CASSMTLGTDTNYGYTF. The rearrangement joins TRBV7-6 to TRBJ1-2; 7 positions agree with TRBD1. The read terminates 3 residues before the CDR3 end, so the remaining end is supplied by the germline J gene. The CDR3 spans 17 residues. Germline V lookup: CDR1 SGHVS, CDR2 FNYEAQ. J lost 0 bases, V lost 5 bases, and 12 bases had no gene match.

On this clone: The sequence runs out 3 residues before the end of the CDR3; the remainder is reconstructed from the germline J gene. V gene TRBV6-2 or TRBV6-3 combines with J gene TRBJ2-7; 11 bases fit TRBD2. The length of the CDR3 is 15 residues. The germline V gene encodes CDR1 MNHEY and CDR2 SVGEGT. V was pared by 4 bases and J by 4 bases, with 6 bases of the junction left unmatched. The CDR3 bases that were read are TGTGCCAGCAGTTGGGAGACTAGCGGGAATTACGAG. The encoded protein is CASSWETSGNYE. The complete CDR3 sequence is CASSWETSGNYEQYF.

For this clone: The read ends 3 residues before the CDR3 terminus; that terminus is restored from the germline J gene. The chain links TRBV12-3 or TRBV12-4 to TRBJ2-7; TRBD1 matches at 7 bases. Trimming removed 2 bases from V and 3 bases from J; junction bases left unmatched: 4. The CDR3 has 14 amino acids. The DNA read from the CDR3 is TGTGCCAGCAGTTTACAGGACAGGTACTACGAG. Its protein is CASSLQDRYYE. From start to end, the CDR3 is CASSLQDRYYEQYF.